This T cell receptor (beta chain) was observed in a study of shared clonotypes between healthy human individuals. V was trimmed by 0 bases and J by 4 bases, leaving 10 bases between them. Per germline, CDR1 SGHNT and CDR2 YYREEE (reference sequence). The CDR3 contains 14 residues. The assay was immunoSEQ multiplex PCR, and TCRdb's table has in-frame clones only and misses some. The table records 950,000 to 1,100,000 clones, about three quarters of them present only once. The gene calls are TRBV5-4 and TRBJ2-5; no reliable D call. The sequencing input was memory CD4+ T cells sorted from blood. The sample's subset: CD45RA-negative fraction. This sequence originates from a man between 18 and 29 years old in good health. The CDR3 bases are TGTGCCAGCAGCTTGGGGGCCTTCGGAGAGACCCAGTACTTC. Encoded protein: CASSLGAFGETQYF.